The TCR beta chain under discussion was sequenced for a study of beta chain features in type 1 diabetes. This clone was seen a few times. Expressed TCRB transcripts were sequenced because the entire RNA isolate underwent reverse transcription. The data were produced by immunoSEQ multiplex PCR, yet TCRdb's version contains in-frame clones alone and is incomplete. The table includes around 430,000 clones, roughly 30% detected once. The sequenced sample was naive CD4+ T cells from blood. The receptor's source is a man younger than 35 in good health.

DNA for the CDR3: TGTGCCAGCAGTGTCTTGGGACTAGCGGGAGTATCTCCCGGGGAGCTGTTTTTT. Translated, it gives CASSVLGLAGVSPGELFF. V is TRBV2 and J is TRBJ2-2, with TRBD2 matching over 14 bases. Trimming at V came to 4 bases and at J to 6 bases, leaving 10 bases not matched to a gene. The CDR3 has 18 amino acids. The germline gives CDR1 SNHLY, CDR2 FYNNEI.